The subject of this entry is one T cell receptor (beta chain). These data belong to a study of blood T cell repertoires in COVID-19. About the study: Sites in the United States, Italy and Spain provided acute and convalescent COVID-19 samples. Nucleic acid was either cDNA or gDNA, and it came from T cells, B-cell-depleted T cells, or PBMCs.

The Seattle patients joined while their infection was active and were tracked longitudinally afterward. The CDR3 spans 15 residues. V was trimmed by 2 bases and J by 6 bases, leaving 17 bases between them. In germline, CDR1 is SGDLS, CDR2 YYNGEE. Authors' methods: Reference gene primer amplification yielded estimated nucleated cell counts. Assay used: immunoSEQ multiplex PCR; TCRdb lists only in-frame clones, some missing. V and J calls and clone size are copied from that table; D and trimming were computed from the DNA. The sample holds fewer than 700,000 clones, 85% to 90% seen once. The chain is built from TRBV9 and TRBJ1-1; D is unresolved. Sequencing was performed on peripheral blood. The receptor comes from a woman aged 45-65 years with COVID-19, enrolled during active disease. The CDR3 loop is CASSVVPAVGAEAFF. The CDR3 nucleotides are TGTGCCAGCAGCGTGGTCCCAGCGGTCGGCGCTGAAGCTTTCTTT.